This note documents a single T cell receptor beta chain sequence. Its cognate antigen is unknown. Sequenced material consisted of expressed TCRB transcripts (all of the isolated RNA was reverse transcribed). Only in-frame clones appear in the TCRdb table, and some are missing; sequencing was by immunoSEQ multiplex PCR. This table holds roughly 120,000 clones, about 40% found once. This sample stems from a study of beta chain features in type 1 diabetes. Study-wide results and limits: For patients and controls alike, PCR might favor shorter templates to the same degree.

In germline, CDR1 is SGHDT, CDR2 YYEEEE. The germline V and J ends were trimmed by 5 bases and 5 bases, with 19 bases remaining between them. CDR3 length: 15 residues. Sequencing was carried out using stem cell memory CD4+ T cells from blood. The chain combines TRBV5-6 with TRBJ1-1; weak D call: TRBD1 (5 bases). This TCR derives from a woman aged 18-30 years in good health. CDR3 protein: CASRLRVGQGTEAFF. For the CDR3, the DNA is TGTGCCAGCAGACTTCGGGTGGGTCAGGGAACTGAAGCTTTCTTT.